This T cell receptor beta chain comes out of a study of control samples from healthy donors and cancer patients. The CDR3 runs 14 residues. Trimming took 2 bases from V and 7 from J, leaving 11 bases between them. Germline CDR1 reads MNHEY; CDR2 reads SVGAGI. Assay: immunoSEQ multiplex PCR; the TCRdb copy retains only in-frame clones and omits some. Of some 130,000 clones listed, about 92% are singletons. The genes are TRBV6-5 and TRBJ1-4; possible D gene TRBD1, 5 bases. This TCR was recovered from a woman between 50 and 59 years old in good health. Sequenced input: blood. The DNA for the CDR3 is TGTGCCAGCAGTTACAGACCAAGGGGTGAAAAACTGTTTTTT. Protein: CASSYRPRGEKLFF.